This TCR beta chain originates from a study of type 1 and type 2 diabetes patients listed by TCRdb under 2016. Concerning the study at large: The cohort comprised some ten type 1 diabetes patients, four type 2 diabetes patients and roughly 6 nondiabetic controls recruited in China. Type 2 diabetes patients were included as a disease comparison group for the type 1 diabetes patients. A total of 15 million to 20 million paired-end reads were generated across the whole study. TCRbeta repertoires were profiled by high-throughput sequencing in the study to compare type 1 diabetes, type 2 diabetes and nondiabetic individuals. Paired-end sequencing of TCRbeta libraries was performed on Illumina HiSeq 2000 or MiSeq instruments. Throughout the study, CD4 or CD8 MicroBeads on MACS columns were used to positively select CD4+ and CD8+ T cells from PBMCs. When roughly 20-cycle amplification was compared with roughly 27-cycle amplification, V gene usage looked similar, suggesting that primer efficiencies were similar and PCR bias was random. General conclusions and limits of the study: In both CD4+ and CD8+ T cells, type 2 diabetes repertoires were highly diverse and significantly more diverse than type 1 diabetes repertoires. Study groups were not matched for age and gender, which possibly biased interpretation. Type 2 diabetes patients had few highly-expanded CD4+ clones (median one), and those clones made up a median approximately 3.9% of reads. Because only a limited number of T2D and control samples were sequenced, some T1D-only HECs might also be present in more T2D or control samples. Type 2 diabetes and control samples had highly correlated V and J gene usage patterns, with an average between-sample correlation of roughly 0.97.

In this sample, this clonotype turned up a few times. Its cognate antigen has yet to be identified. No much larger clone exists at a distance of one base, and base qualities are not known. CDR1 SEHNR and CDR2 FQNEAQ were looked up in the germline V gene (reference sequence). Measured from the cysteine to the phenylalanine, the CDR3 is 14 residues long. Of all the DNA, just the CDR3 is kept, 42 bases in frame from base 1. The trim is 2 bases for V and 6 bases for J, with a gap of 11 bases between the germline ends. Standard classification criteria for type 1 or type 2 diabetes were met by all diabetic patients, and glucose and C-peptide were assessed by WHO-recommended methods. Donors with other autoimmune diseases or infections within the previous four weeks were excluded. A roughly 9.7-milliliter sample of peripheral blood was drawn from every participant. LymphoPrep density separation was used to isolate PBMCs.

This sample was sequenced with an Illumina MiSeq. Genomic DNA from sorted T cell subsets was used as template for TCRbeta CDR3 amplification. The TCRbeta CDR3 region was amplified by multiplex PCR with 30 forward and 13 reverse primers. PCR products were purified with AMPure XP beads, after which indices and adaptors were added in a second 25-cycle PCR. Before sequencing, the QIAquick Gel Extraction Kit was used to gel-purify the libraries. On the study's bioinformatics: FLASH was used to merge paired-end reads, and IgBLAST was used to align the merged reads to IMGT V, D and J germline references. After reads whose alignment identity to germline references fell below 70% were discarded, roughly 10,000,000 reads remained study-wide. IMGT definitions were followed to assign CDR3 boundaries, reading frame and productivity. Clones at or above 1% of reads were defined as highly-expanded clones, and diversity was measured by normalized Shannon entropy. Unpaired two-tailed t-tests were used to test group differences in Shannon entropy. The raw public data were reprocessed by TCRdb itself: fastp quality trimming at Q25, MiXCR clonotype calling, in-frame beta chains only. Rows matching on CDR3 protein sequence are summarized as one entry with the most common DNA and genes. TCRdb, not the original authors, processed these V and J calls. The sample contains about 290,000 distinct CDR3 sequences, approximately 50% of them found a single time. Roughly 13% of the sample rests with the top ten.

Here the chain combines TRBV7-9 and TRBJ2-1; a tentative D match to TRBD1 spans 6 bases. The source of this sequence is a young man with type 2 diabetes. The specimen sequenced was peripheral blood mononuclear cells (PBMCs). The encoded CDR3 is CASSLPQGRNEQFF. The base sequence is TGTGCCAGCAGCTTACCCCAGGGGCGCAATGAGCAGTTCTTC.